This T cell receptor beta chain was retrieved from a study of shared clonotypes between healthy human individuals. This CDR3 has 14 residues. Germline assignment: CDR1 SNHLY and CDR2 FYNNEI. Trimming stripped 6 bases from V and 4 bases from J, with 15 bases between. Profiling relied on immunoSEQ multiplex PCR, and the TCRdb table lists in-frame clones only, not all of them. The sample lists 400,000 to 550,000 clones, around three quarters occurring once. This TCR was recovered from a woman aged 40 to 50 in good health. Some clones in this sample may be carry-over from other donors' samples. The chain couples TRBV2 to TRBJ1-1; D is unclear. The sample consisted of PBMCs. The CDR3 coding sequence is TGTGCCAGCAGCGAGATCCAGAGGGCCACTGAAGCTTTCTTT. It is translated as CASSEIQRATEAFF.